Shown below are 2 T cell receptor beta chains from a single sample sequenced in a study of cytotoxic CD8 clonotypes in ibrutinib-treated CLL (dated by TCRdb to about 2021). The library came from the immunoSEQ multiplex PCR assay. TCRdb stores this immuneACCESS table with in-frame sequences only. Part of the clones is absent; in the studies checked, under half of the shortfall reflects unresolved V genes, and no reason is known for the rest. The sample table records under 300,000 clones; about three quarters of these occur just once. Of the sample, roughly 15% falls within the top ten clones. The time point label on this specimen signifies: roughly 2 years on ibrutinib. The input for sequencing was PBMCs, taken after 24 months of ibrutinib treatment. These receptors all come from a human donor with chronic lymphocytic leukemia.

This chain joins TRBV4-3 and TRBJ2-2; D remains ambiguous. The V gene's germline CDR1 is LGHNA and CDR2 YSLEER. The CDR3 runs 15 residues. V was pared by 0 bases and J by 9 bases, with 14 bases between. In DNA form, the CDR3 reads TGCGCCAGCAGCCAAGATCTAGGCAGAGCGCGGGAGCTGTTTTTT. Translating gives CASSQDLGRARELFF.

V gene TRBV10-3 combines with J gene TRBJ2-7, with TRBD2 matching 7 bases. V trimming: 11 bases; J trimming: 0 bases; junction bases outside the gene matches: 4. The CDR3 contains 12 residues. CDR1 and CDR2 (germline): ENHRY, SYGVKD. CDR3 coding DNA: TGTGCCTCCAAGCGGGACTCCTACGAGCAGTACTTC. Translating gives CASKRDSYEQYF.